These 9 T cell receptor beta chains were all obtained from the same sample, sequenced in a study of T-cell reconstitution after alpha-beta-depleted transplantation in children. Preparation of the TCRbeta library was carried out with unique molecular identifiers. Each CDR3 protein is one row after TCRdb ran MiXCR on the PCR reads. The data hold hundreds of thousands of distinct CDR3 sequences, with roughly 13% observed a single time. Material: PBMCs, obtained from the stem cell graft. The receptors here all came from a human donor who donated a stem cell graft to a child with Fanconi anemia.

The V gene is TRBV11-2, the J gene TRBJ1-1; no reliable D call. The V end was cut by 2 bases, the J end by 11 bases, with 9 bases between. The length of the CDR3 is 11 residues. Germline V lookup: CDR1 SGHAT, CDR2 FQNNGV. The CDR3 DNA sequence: TGTGCCAGCAGCTTAAACACTAGGGCTTTCTTT. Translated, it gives CASSLNTRAFF.

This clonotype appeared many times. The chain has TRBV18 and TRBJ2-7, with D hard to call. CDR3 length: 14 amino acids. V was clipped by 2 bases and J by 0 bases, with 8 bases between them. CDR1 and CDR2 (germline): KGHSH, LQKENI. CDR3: CASSPDLSSYEQYF. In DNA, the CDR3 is TGTGCCAGCTCACCAGATCTGAGCTCCTACGAGCAGTACTTC. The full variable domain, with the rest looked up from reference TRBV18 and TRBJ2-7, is NAGVMQNPRHLVRRRGQEARLRCSPMKGHSHVYWYRQLPEEGLKFMVYLQKENIIDESGMPKERFSAEFPKEGPSILRIQQVVRGDSAAYFCASSPDLSSYEQYFGPGTRLTVT.

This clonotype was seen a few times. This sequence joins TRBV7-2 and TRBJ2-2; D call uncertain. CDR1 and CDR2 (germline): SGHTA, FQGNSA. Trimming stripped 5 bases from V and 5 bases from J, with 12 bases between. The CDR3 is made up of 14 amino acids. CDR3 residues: CASSLPLDTGELFF. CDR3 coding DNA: TGTGCCAGCAGCCTACCGTTGGATACCGGGGAGCTGTTTTTT.

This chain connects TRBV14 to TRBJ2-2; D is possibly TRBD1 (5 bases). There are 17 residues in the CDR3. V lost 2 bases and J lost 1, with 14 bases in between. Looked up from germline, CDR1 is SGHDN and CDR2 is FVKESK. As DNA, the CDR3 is TGTGCCAGCAGCCAACTGCAGGCAGGGAAGAACACCGGGGAGCTGTTTTTT. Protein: CASSQLQAGKNTGELFF. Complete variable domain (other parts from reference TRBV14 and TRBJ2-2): EAGVTQFPSHSVIEKGQTVTLRCDPISGHDNLYWYRRVMGKEIKFLLHFVKESKQDESGMPNNRFLAERTGGTYSTLKVQPAELEDSGVYFCASSQLQAGKNTGELFFGEGSRLTVL.

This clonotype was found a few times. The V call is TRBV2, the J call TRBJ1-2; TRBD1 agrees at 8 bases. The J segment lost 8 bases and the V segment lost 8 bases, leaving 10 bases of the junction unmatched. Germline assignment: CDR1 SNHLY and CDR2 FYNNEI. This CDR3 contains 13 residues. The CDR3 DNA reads TGTGCCAGCGTTCTGGACAGGGATGGGGGCTACACCTTC. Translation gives CASVLDRDGGYTF.

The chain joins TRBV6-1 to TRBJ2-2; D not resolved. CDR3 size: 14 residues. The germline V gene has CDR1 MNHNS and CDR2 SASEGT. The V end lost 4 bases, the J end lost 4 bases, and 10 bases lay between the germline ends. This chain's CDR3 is CASSGSYSTGELFF. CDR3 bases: TGTGCCAGCAGTGGGTCCTACAGCACCGGGGAGCTGTTTTTT.

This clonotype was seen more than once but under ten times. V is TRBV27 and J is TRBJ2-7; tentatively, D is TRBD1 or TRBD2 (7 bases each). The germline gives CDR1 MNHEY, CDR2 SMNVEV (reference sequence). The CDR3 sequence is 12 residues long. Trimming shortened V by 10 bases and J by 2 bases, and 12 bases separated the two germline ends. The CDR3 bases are TGTGCCATACAGGGGAGGGCCTACGAGCAGTACTTC. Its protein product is CAIQGRAYEQYF.

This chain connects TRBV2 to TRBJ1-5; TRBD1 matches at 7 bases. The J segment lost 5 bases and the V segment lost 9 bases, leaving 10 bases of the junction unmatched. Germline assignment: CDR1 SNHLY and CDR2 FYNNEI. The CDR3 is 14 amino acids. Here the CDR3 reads CASRGGTEDQPQHF. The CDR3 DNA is TGTGCCAGTCGGGGTGGGACAGAGGATCAGCCCCAGCATTTT.

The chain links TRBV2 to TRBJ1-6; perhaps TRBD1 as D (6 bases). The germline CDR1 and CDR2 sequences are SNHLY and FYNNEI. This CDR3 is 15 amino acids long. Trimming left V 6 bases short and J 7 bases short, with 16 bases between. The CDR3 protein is CASSELRDTNSPLHF. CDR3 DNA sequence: TGTGCCAGCAGCGAGCTCCGGGACACGAATTCACCCCTCCACTTT.